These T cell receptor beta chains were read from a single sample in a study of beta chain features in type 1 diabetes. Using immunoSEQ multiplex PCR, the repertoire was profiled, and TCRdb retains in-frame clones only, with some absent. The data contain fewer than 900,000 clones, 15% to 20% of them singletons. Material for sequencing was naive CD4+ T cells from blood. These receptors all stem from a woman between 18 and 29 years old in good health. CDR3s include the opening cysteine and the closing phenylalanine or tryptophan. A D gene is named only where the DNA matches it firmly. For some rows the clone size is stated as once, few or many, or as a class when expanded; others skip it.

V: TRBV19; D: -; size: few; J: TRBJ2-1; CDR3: CASSPLLYNEQFF; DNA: TGTGCCAGTAGTCCCCTACTCTACAATGAGCAGTTCTTC
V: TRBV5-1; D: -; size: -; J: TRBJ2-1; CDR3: CASQLTSSYNEQFF; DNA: TGTGCCAGCCAGCTTACATCCTCCTACAATGAGCAGTTCTTC
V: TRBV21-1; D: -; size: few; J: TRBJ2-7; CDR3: CARKGAGGYEQYF; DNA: TGTGCCAGGAAAGGCGCAGGGGGTTACGAGCAGTACTTC
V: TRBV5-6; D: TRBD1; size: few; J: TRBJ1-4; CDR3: CASSFRGPNEKLFF; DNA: TGTGCCAGCAGCTTCAGGGGGCCTAATGAAAAACTGTTTTTT
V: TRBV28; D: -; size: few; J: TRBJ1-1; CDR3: CASKSYTEAFF; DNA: TGTGCCAGCAAAAGTTACACTGAAGCTTTCTTT
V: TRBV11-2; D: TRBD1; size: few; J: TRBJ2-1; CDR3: CASRKPGQGSPGEQFF; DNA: TGTGCCAGCAGAAAACCTGGACAGGGGTCTCCTGGGGAGCAGTTCTTC
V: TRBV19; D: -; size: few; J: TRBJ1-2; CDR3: CASSAGFNYGYTF; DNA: TGTGCCAGTAGTGCAGGTTTTAACTATGGCTACACCTTC
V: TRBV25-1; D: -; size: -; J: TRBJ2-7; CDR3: CASSETYEQYF; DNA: TGTGCCAGCAGTGAAACCTACGAGCAGTACTTC
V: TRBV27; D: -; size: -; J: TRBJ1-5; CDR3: CASRDLALSNQPQHF; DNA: TGTGCCAGCAGGGATCTGGCTTTAAGCAATCAGCCCCAGCATTTT
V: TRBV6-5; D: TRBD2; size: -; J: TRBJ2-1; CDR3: CASSYPGLAFDEQFF; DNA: TGTGCCAGCAGCTACCCGGGACTAGCTTTCGATGAGCAGTTCTTC
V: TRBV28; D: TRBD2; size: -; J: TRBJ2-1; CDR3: CASSQQAGLAGEYEQFF; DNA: TGTGCCAGCAGTCAACAGGCGGGACTAGCGGGTGAATATGAGCAGTTCTTC
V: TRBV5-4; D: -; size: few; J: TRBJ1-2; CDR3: CASSNTVSYGYTF; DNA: TGTGCCAGCAGCAATACGGTGTCCTATGGCTACACCTTC
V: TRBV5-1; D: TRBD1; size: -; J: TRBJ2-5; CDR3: CASTLGPTGGSRETQYF; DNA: TGCGCCAGCACCCTCGGGCCTACAGGGGGCTCACGAGAGACCCAGTACTTC
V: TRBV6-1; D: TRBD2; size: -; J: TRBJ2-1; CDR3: CASSGLLAENYNEQFF; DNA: TGTGCCAGCAGTGGTTTGCTAGCGGAGAACTACAATGAGCAGTTCTTC
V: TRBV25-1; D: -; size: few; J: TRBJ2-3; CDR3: CASSEWSSGTDTQYF; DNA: TGTGCCAGCAGTGAGTGGTCTAGCGGCACAGATACGCAGTATTTT
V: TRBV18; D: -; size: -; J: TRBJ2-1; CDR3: CASQVGQTSYNEQFF; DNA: TGTGCCAGCCAGGTCGGACAGACCTCCTACAATGAGCAGTTCTTC
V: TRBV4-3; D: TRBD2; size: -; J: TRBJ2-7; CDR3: CASSQDASGSYEQYF; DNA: TGCGCCAGCAGCCAAGATGCTAGCGGGAGTTACGAGCAGTACTTC
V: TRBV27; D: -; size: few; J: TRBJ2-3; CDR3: CASSFPGTDTQYF; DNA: TGTGCCAGCAGTTTCCCGGGCACAGATACGCAGTATTTT